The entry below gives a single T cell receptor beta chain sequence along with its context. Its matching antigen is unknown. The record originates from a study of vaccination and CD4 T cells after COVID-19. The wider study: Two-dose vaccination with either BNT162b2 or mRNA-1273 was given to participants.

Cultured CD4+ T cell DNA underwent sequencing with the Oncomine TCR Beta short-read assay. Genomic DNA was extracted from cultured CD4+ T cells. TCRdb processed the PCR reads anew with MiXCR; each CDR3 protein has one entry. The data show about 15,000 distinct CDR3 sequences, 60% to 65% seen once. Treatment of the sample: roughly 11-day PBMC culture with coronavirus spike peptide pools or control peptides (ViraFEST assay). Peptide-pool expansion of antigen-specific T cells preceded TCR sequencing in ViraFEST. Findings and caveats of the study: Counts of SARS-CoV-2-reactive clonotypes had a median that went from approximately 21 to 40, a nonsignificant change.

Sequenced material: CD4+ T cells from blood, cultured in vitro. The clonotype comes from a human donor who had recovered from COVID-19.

The CDR3 DNA is TGTGCCACCTACCCTACCCCCAGCTCCTACGAGCAGTACTTC. Amino acid sequence: CATYPTPSSYEQYF. The gene calls are TRBV27 and TRBJ2-7; D unresolved. V was shortened by 10 bases and J by 0 bases, with 16 bases between the two germline ends. CDR3 length: 14 residues. Per germline, CDR1 MNHEY and CDR2 SMNVEV (reference sequence).